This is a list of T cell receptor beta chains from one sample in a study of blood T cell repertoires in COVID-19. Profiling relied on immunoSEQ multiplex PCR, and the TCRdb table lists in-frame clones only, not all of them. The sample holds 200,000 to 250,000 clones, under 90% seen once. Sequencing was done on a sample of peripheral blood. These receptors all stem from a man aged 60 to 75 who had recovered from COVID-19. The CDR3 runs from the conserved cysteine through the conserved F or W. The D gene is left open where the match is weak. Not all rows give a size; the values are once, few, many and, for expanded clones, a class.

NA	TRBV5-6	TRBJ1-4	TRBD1	CASSAGWDRGNEKLFF	TGTGCCAGCAGCGCTGGGTGGGACAGGGGGAATGAAAAACTGTTTTTT
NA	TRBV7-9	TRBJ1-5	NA	CASSPQGYQPQHF	TGTGCCAGCAGCCCACAGGGCTATCAGCCCCAGCATTTT
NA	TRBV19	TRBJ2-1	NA	CASSRSHYTYNEQFF	TGTGCCAGTAGTCGGTCTCACTACACCTACAATGAGCAGTTCTTC
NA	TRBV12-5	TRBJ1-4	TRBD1	CASGLSWDSPKDATNEKLFF	TGTGCTAGTGGTTTGTCATGGGACAGCCCCAAAGATGCAACTAATGAAAAACTGTTTTTT
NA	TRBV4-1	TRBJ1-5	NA	CASSQDATGIWQPQHF	TGCGCCAGCAGCCAAGACGCGACGGGAATTTGGCAGCCCCAGCATTTT
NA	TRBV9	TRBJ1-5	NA	CASSPGVSNQPQHF	TGTGCCAGCAGCCCAGGGGTTTCCAATCAGCCCCAGCATTTT
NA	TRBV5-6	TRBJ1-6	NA	CASSFLVTGDNSPLHF	TGTGCCAGCAGCTTCTTGGTAACGGGAGATAATTCACCCCTCCACTTT
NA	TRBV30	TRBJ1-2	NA	CAWSEQASYGYTF	TGTGCCTGGAGTGAACAGGCCAGCTATGGCTACACCTTC
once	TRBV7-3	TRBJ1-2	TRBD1	CASSLGQGDGYTF	TGTGCCAGCAGCCTTGGACAGGGTGATGGCTACACCTTC
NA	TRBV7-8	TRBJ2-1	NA	CASSLVWDSEQFF	TGTGCCAGCAGCTTAGTGTGGGACTCCGAGCAGTTCTTC
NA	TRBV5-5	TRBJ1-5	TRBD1	CASSPGDSPYQPQHF	TGTGCCAGCAGCCCCGGGGACAGCCCTTATCAGCCCCAGCATTTT
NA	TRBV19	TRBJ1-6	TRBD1	CASSTRQGLNSPLHF	TGTGCCAGTAGTACCCGACAGGGATTGAATTCACCCCTCCACTTT
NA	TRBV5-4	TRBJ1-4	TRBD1	CASSFTGGRANEKLFF	TGTGCCAGCAGCTTTACAGGGGGTAGAGCTAATGAAAAACTGTTTTTT
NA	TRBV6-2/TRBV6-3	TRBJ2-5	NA	CASSPGHPKLQETQYF	TGTGCCAGCAGCCCGGGACACCCAAAGCTCCAAGAGACCCAGTACTTC
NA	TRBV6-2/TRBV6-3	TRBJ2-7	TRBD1	CASSQGTAAYEQYF	TGTGCCAGCAGTCAAGGGACAGCAGCCTACGAGCAGTACTTC
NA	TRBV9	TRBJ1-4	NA	CASSVGSRGNEKLFF	TGTGCCAGCAGCGTAGGGAGCAGGGGTAATGAAAAACTGTTTTTT
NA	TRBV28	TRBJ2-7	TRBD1	CASSPPGQGRQYF	TGTGCCAGCAGTCCTCCGGGACAGGGGAGGCAGTACTTC